What follows is one T cell receptor beta chain and its context. The ends were cut back, 3 bases at V and 0 bases at J, with 15 bases in the middle. Germline CDR1 reads LGHNA; CDR2 reads YSLEER. This CDR3 is built from 18 residues. This entry belongs to a study of Ad26.COV2.S vaccination and SARS-CoV-2 variants. The treatment: some 20 received Ad26.COV2.S at low or high dose, single or two shots; a few received placebo; per-sample allocation not given. Sampling happened 63 days after the first vaccine or placebo injection. Clones were read by immunoSEQ multiplex PCR, and TCRdb kept only the in-frame ones, dropping some. The sample carries a few hundred thousand clones, roughly 80% recorded once.

Sequenced material: peripheral blood, taken in a trial of Ad26.COV2.S vaccine versus placebo. The chain employs TRBV4-3 and TRBJ2-6; no reliable D call. This TCR derives from a person between 18 and 65 years old who received the Ad26.COV2.S COVID-19 vaccine or a placebo. The CDR3 protein is CASSQRPGRDSGANVLTF. The CDR3 DNA sequence: TGCGCCAGCAGCCAGAGGCCAGGAAGGGACTCTGGGGCCAACGTCCTGACTTTC.